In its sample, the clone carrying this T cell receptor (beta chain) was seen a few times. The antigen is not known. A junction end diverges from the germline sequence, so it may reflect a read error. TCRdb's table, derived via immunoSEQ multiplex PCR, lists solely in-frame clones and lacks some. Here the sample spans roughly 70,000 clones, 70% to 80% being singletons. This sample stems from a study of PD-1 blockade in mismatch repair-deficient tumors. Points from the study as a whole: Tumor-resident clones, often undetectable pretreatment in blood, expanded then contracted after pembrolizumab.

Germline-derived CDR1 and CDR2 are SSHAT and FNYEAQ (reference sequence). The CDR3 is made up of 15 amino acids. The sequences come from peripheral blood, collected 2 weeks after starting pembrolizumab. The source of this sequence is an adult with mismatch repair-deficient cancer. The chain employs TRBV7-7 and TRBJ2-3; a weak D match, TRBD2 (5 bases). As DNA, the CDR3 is TGTGCTAGCAGCTTAGGCAGCGGACGAACAGATACGCAGTATTTT. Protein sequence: CASSLGSGRTDTQYF.